This entry is about one TCR beta chain. Its antigen is currently unknown. Using immunoSEQ multiplex PCR, the repertoire was profiled, and TCRdb retains in-frame clones only, with some absent. The sample shows about 490,000 clones, about 78% of them seen only once. These data come from a study of shared clonotypes between healthy human individuals. Study-wide results and caveats: Researchers sampled blood only, noting tissue repertoires likely differ.

Looked up from germline, CDR1 is MNHEY and CDR2 is SMNVEV (reference sequence). The CDR3 runs 18 residues. Trimming removed 3 bases from V and 4 bases from J; junction bases left unmatched: 13. The chain links TRBV27 to TRBJ2-3, with 10 bases fitting TRBD2. Sequenced material: PBMCs. This TCR was sampled from a middle-aged woman in good health. Some clones in this sample may be carry-over from other donors' samples. CDR3 DNA: TGTGCCAGCAGTTTGGCTAGAAGAGCGGGAGGGAGTGCAGATACGCAGTATTTT. This gives the protein CASSLARRAGGSADTQYF.